The rows below give T cell receptor beta chains drawn from one sample of a study of shared clonotypes between healthy human individuals. Some clones are missing from TCRdb's copy, which holds only in-frame ones; the method was immunoSEQ multiplex PCR. The table lists millions of clones, over 85% of them singletons, with 0.1% to 0.15% in the top ten. Material for sequencing was naive CD4+ T cells sorted from blood. These receptors were collected from a young man in good health. Each CDR3 is given with its conserved first and last residue. Each record gives: clone size, J gene, V gene, D gene, CDR3 DNA, CDR3 protein. D genes are given only for firm matches. Not every row has a clone size; where given, it reads once, few, many or a size class.

NA | TRBJ2-2 | TRBV5-1 | TRBD2 | TGCGCCAGCAGCTTGAATCGCGTCGCGGGGGGGCGTGAGGAGCTGTTTTTT | CASSLNRVAGGREELFF
once | TRBJ2-5 | TRBV6-6 | NA | TGTGCCAGCAGTGGCCAAGAGACCCAGTACTTC | CASSGQETQYF
NA | TRBJ2-3 | TRBV7-2 | NA | TGTGCCAGCAGCTTCATTTCGGTAGGGGATACGCAGTATTTT | CASSFISVGDTQYF
once | TRBJ1-1 | TRBV6-6 | NA | TGTGCCAGCAGCTCTAATCAGGGGCTTGCTTTCTTT | CASSSNQGLAFF
NA | TRBJ2-5 | TRBV5-1 | TRBD2 | TGCGCCAGCAGCCCGGGACTAGCGGGGGCCCGGGGAGAGACCCAGTACTTC | CASSPGLAGARGETQYF
NA | TRBJ2-7 | TRBV13 | NA | TGTGCCAGCAGCGCGTCCGGGAAGTCCTACGAGCAGTACTTC | CASSASGKSYEQYF
NA | TRBJ2-7 | TRBV28 | NA | TGTGCCAGCAGTCCGGGACAAGGGTACGAGCAGTACTTC | CASSPGQGYEQYF
NA | TRBJ1-4 | TRBV29-1 | TRBD1 | TGCAGCGTGGCCGACAGGGGGCATAATGAAAAACTGTTTTTT | CSVADRGHNEKLFF
NA | TRBJ2-1 | TRBV5-1 | NA | TGCGCCAGCAGCGGACCTAGGGGCAATGAGCAGTTCTTC | CASSGPRGNEQFF
NA | TRBJ2-7 | TRBV11-2 | TRBD1 | TGTGCCAGCAGGACCCCCGGGACAGGGTCCTACGAGCAGTACTTC | CASRTPGTGSYEQYF
NA | TRBJ2-5 | TRBV2 | TRBD2 | TGTGCCAGCAGGGCAGCGGGAGGTGCTGAAGAGACCCAGTACTTC | CASRAAGGAEETQYF
NA | TRBJ2-2 | TRBV30 | NA | TGTGCCTGGGATCCGCTAGGTGCCGGGGAGCTGTTTTTT | CAWDPLGAGELFF
NA | TRBJ1-1 | TRBV18 | NA | TGTGCCAGCTCACCCAGTATCCTGAACACTGAAGCTTTCTTT | CASSPSILNTEAFF